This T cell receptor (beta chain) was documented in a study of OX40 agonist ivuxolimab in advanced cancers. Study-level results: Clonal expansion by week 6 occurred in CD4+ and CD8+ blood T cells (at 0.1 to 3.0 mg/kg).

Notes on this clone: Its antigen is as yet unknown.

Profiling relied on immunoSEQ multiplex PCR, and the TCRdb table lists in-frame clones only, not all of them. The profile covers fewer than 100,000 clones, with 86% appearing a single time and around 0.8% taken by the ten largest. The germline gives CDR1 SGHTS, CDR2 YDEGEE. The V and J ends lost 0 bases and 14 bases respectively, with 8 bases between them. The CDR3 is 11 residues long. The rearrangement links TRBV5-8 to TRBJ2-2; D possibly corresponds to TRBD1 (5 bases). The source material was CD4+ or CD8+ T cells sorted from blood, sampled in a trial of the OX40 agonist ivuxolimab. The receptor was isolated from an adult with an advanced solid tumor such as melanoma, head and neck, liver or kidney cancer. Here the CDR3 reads CASSLETVLFF. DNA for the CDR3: TGTGCCAGCAGCTTGGAGACAGTACTGTTTTTT.